This TCR beta chain was identified during a study of T-cell reconstitution after alpha-beta-depleted transplantation in children. Study observations and caveats: T-cell counts and diversity at one year following transplant were attributed mainly to newly produced T cells. Recipient T cells and thymic progenitors that survived were the source of the high TCRbeta diversity seen at day 60 in some patients.

The CDR3 spans 13 residues. CDR1 and CDR2 (germline): GTSNPN, SVGIG (reference sequence). J lost 6 bases, V lost 5 bases, and 8 bases had no gene match. With respect to this clonotype: Antigen unknown.

Unique molecular identifiers were used in preparing the TCRbeta library. TCRdb recomputed calls from the PCR reads with MiXCR, one row per CDR3 protein. The table records 480,000 or so distinct CDR3 sequences, approximately 10% of them present only once. This clonotype originated in a child aged 2 to 10 with inherited bone marrow failure, due to receive a stem cell transplant. V usage is TRBV30 and J usage is TRBJ2-3; 7 bases fit TRBD2. The sample was PBMCs, taken before TCRalphabeta/CD19-depleted stem cell transplant. The CDR3 DNA sequence: TGTGCCTGGTCCGGGACTACCGGGGATACGCAGTATTTT. Translating it yields CAWSGTTGDTQYF.